A selection of T cell receptor beta chains follows, all from one sample in a study of OX40 agonist ivuxolimab in advanced cancers. The repertoire was sequenced with immunoSEQ multiplex PCR; TCRdb's copy has only in-frame clones and lacks some. Altogether around 60,000 clones are present, 84% being singletons, with the ten largest covering about 1.9%. This sample comprised CD4+ or CD8+ T cells sorted from blood, obtained in a trial of the OX40 agonist ivuxolimab. These receptors were collected from an adult with an advanced solid tumor such as melanoma, head and neck, liver or kidney cancer. CDR3s include the opening cysteine and the closing phenylalanine or tryptophan. Each record gives: V gene, CDR3 length, D gene, J gene, clone size, CDR3 DNA, CDR3 protein. A D gene is named only where the DNA matches it firmly. Rows may omit the clone size; those that give it use once, few, many or a size class.

>TRBV2|12|-|TRBJ2-5|-
TGTGCCAGCATTACGGACGGGGAGACCCAGTACTTC
CASITDGETQYF
>TRBV30|13|-|TRBJ1-2|-
TGTGCCTGGAGTCCTATGGACGAGGGGGGCTACACCTTC
CAWSPMDEGGYTF
>TRBV7-2|14|-|TRBJ1-5|-
TGTGCCAGCAGCCGGGACGGTGGCAATCAGCCCCAGCATTTT
CASSRDGGNQPQHF
>TRBV7-8|16|-|TRBJ1-5|-
TGTGCCAGCAGCTTAGACAGGCCCTTTAGCAATCAGCCCCAGCATTTT
CASSLDRPFSNQPQHF
>TRBV28|15|-|TRBJ1-1|-
TGTGCCAGCCTCCCGGCTGGGGTCCCGAACACTGAAGCTTTCTTT
CASLPAGVPNTEAFF
>TRBV2|13|-|TRBJ1-2|-
TGTGCCAGCAGTGAAGACAGAGGGCATGGCTACACCTTC
CASSEDRGHGYTF
>TRBV6-1|14|-|TRBJ2-3|-
TGTGCCAGCACCTCCGGGGCCGCCACAGATACGCAGTATTTT
CASTSGAATDTQYF
>TRBV7-9|18|-|TRBJ2-6|-
TGTGCCAGCAGCAGACCAATAACCATGACAAAGTCGGGCAACGTCCTGACTTTC
CASSRPITMTKSGNVLTF
>TRBV7-9|14|-|TRBJ1-5|few
TGTGCCAGCAGCTCGACAGCTAGCAATCAGCCCCAGCATTTT
CASSSTASNQPQHF
>TRBV10-1|16|-|TRBJ2-1|-
TGCGCCAGCAGTGAGGGAGCCCGGCCTTCCTACAATGAGCAGTTCTTC
CASSEGARPSYNEQFF
>TRBV6-1|13|-|TRBJ2-2|-
TGTGCCAGCAGTGAGGGGGTCACCGGGGAGCTGTTTTTT
CASSEGVTGELFF
>TRBV27|15|-|TRBJ2-3|-
TGTGCCAGCAGAGACGGGAGATATAGCACAGATACGCAGTATTTT
CASRDGRYSTDTQYF
>TRBV7-8|16|TRBD2|TRBJ2-1|-
TGTGCCAGCAGCTTAGCCGGGACTACCTCCCTTTTTAAGCAGTTCTTC
CASSLAGTTSLFKQFF
>TRBV7-8|14|-|TRBJ1-2|-
TGTGCCAGCAGCTTTGGGGGGACTAACTATGGCTACACCTTC
CASSFGGTNYGYTF
>TRBV4-2|15|-|TRBJ1-1|-
TGTGCCAGCAGCTCGGGGACCGCAGAGACCACTGAAGCTTTCTTT
CASSSGTAETTEAFF
>TRBV4-1|16|TRBD1|TRBJ1-2|-
TGCGCCAGCAGCCAAGAGGGGACAGAAAGGGCTTGGGGCTACACCTTC
CASSQEGTERAWGYTF
>TRBV7-6|14|-|TRBJ2-5|few
TGTGCCAGCAGCTTTTCGGCAGGCCAAGAGACCCAGTACTTC
CASSFSAGQETQYF
>TRBV28|14|-|TRBJ1-4|-
TGTGCCAGCACCTTAGGAGCAACTAATGAAAAACTGTTTTTT
CASTLGATNEKLFF
>TRBV5-1|14|TRBD1|TRBJ1-4|-
TGCGCCAGCAGCTTGGGACAGGGAGTAGGAAAACTGTTTTTT
CASSLGQGVGKLFF
>TRBV29-1|14|-|TRBJ2-3|few
TGCAGCGTCGATGCCCCTCAAGGCACAGATACGCAGTATTTT
CSVDAPQGTDTQYF
>TRBV29-1|11|-|TRBJ2-7|-
TGCAGCGTTGAAGAAGGCCACGAGCAGTACTTC
CSVEEGHEQYF
>TRBV11-2|15|TRBD1|TRBJ1-1|once
TGTGCCAGCAGCTTGGGGACAGTTATGAACACTGAAGCTTTCTTT
CASSLGTVMNTEAFF
>TRBV5-6|15|-|TRBJ2-5|-
TGTGCCAGCAGCTTGTTCCACCTACCCCAAGAGACCCAGTACTTC
CASSLFHLPQETQYF
>TRBV30|14|-|TRBJ2-7|-
TGTGCCTGGAGTAGGAGTATACCCCCCTACGAGCAGTACTTC
CAWSRSIPPYEQYF
>TRBV19|14|-|TRBJ1-3|once
TGTGCCAGTAAACAGGTTAGCTCTGGAAACACCATATATTTT
CASKQVSSGNTIYF
>TRBV19|13|TRBD1|TRBJ1-1|few
TGTGCCAGTAGACCCGACAGGGGCACTGAAGCTTTCTTT
CASRPDRGTEAFF
>TRBV10-1|13|-|TRBJ1-1|-
TGCGCCAGCAGTGAAGACCTGGGGGCTGAAGCTTTCTTT
CASSEDLGAEAFF
>TRBV7-9|13|-|TRBJ2-1|-
TGTGCCAGCAGCTTCCGAGCGGAAGATGAGCAGTTCTTC
CASSFRAEDEQFF
>TRBV2|13|TRBD1|TRBJ1-2|-
TGTGCCAGCAGTGAGGACAGGGAATTTGGCTACACCTTC
CASSEDREFGYTF
>TRBV5-1|14|TRBD2|TRBJ2-5|-
TGCGCCAGCAGCCCTGGGACTAGCGAGGAGACCCAGTACTTC
CASSPGTSEETQYF
>TRBV14|13|-|TRBJ2-3|-
TGTGCCAGCAGGAGGGGAGGCACAGATACGCAGTATTTT
CASRRGGTDTQYF
>TRBV7-8|14|-|TRBJ1-1|-
TGTGCCAGCAGCTTAGGGAGTAGGAACACTGAAGCTTTCTTT
CASSLGSRNTEAFF
>TRBV9|16|TRBD2|TRBJ2-5|-
TGTGCCAGCAGCGTAGAGGGAGCGGGGGGGCAAGAGACCCAGTACTTC
CASSVEGAGGQETQYF
>TRBV19|13|-|TRBJ1-4|-
TGTGCCAGTAGTATCCCCCGTAATGAAAAACTGTTTTTT
CASSIPRNEKLFF
>TRBV19|14|-|TRBJ2-7|-
TGTGCCAGTAGTATAGAGAGGGGATCCTACGAGCAGTACTTC
CASSIERGSYEQYF
>TRBV4-1|15|TRBD2|TRBJ2-7|-
TGCGTCAGCAGCCGGACTAGCGGGAGAGGGTACGAGCAGTACTTC
CVSSRTSGRGYEQYF
>TRBV2|14|TRBD1|TRBJ2-7|-
TGTGCCAGCAGGGCCTGGGGACAGGGCTACGAGCAGTACTTC
CASRAWGQGYEQYF
>TRBV20-1|11|-|TRBJ1-1|-
TGCAGTGCTAGTTCGGACACTGAAGCTTTCTTT
CSASSDTEAFF
>TRBV4-2|17|TRBD2|TRBJ2-2|-
TGTGCCAGCAGCCAAGAGGGGCTAGCGGGGGACACCGGGGAGCTGTTTTTT
CASSQEGLAGDTGELFF
>TRBV5-1|13|-|TRBJ1-3|-
TGCGCCAGCAGCGAAGGTTTTGGAAACACCATATATTTT
CASSEGFGNTIYF